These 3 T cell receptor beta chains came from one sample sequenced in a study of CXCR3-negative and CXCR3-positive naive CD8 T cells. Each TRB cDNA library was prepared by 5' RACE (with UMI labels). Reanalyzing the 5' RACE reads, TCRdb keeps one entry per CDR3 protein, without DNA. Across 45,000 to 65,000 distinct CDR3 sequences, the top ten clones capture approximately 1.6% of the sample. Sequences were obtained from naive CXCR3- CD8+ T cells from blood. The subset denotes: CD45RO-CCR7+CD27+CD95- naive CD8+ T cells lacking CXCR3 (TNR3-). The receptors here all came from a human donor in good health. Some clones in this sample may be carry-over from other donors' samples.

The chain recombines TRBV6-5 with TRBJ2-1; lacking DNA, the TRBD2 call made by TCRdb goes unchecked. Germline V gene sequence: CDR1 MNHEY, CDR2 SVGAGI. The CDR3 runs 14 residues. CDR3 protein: CASSNLGLWNEQFF.

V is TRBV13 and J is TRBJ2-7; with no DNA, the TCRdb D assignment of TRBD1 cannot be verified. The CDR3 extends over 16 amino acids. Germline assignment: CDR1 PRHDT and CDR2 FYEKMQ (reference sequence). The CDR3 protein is CASSLGGSGGAYEQYF.

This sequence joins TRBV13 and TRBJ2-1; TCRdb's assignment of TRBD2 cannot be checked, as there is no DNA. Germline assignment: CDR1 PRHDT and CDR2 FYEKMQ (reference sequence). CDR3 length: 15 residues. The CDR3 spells CASSRMGVVYNEQFF.